A single T cell receptor beta chain is shown here with its context. Its antigen is unidentified. The sample comes from a study of shared clonotypes between healthy human individuals. Findings of the study overall: The study found lower generation probabilities in non-shared clonotypes than in those shared by all four donors.

This CDR3 is built from 20 residues. Looked up from germline, CDR1 is MGHRA and CDR2 is YSYEKL. V lost 1 base and J lost 0; bases outside the gene matches: 16. TCRdb keeps only in-frame clones here, not all; method: immunoSEQ multiplex PCR. Found here are about 2.3 million clones, more than 80% of them singletons; the top ten hold about 0.41%. The gene calls are TRBV4-1 and TRBJ2-3, with 7 bases matching TRBD2. The TCR originated in a young man in good health. Some clones in this sample may be carry-over from other donors' samples. The specimen was naive CD4+ T cells from PBMCs. The subset here: CD45RA+ positively selected. In DNA form, the CDR3 reads TGCGCCAGCAGCCAAGTCCCACCCCTGGTGTCTAGCGGCAGCACAGATACGCAGTATTTT. Amino acids: CASSQVPPLVSSGSTDTQYF.